A single sample gave rise to the 2 T cell receptor beta chains below, sequenced in a study of blood T cell repertoires in COVID-19 (TCRdb year 2020). Libraries came from the immunoSEQ multiplex PCR assay. TCRdb took over this immuneACCESS table, retaining in-frame rearrangements with V and J assigned. Such tables are incomplete; in checked studies, under half of the missing clones stem from an unresolved V gene, and the remainder is unexplained. In this sample the table shows under 350,000 clones, approximately 85% of which occur a single time. 6% to 9% of the sample rests with the top ten. Sequencing was performed on peripheral blood. These receptors originate from a human donor in a cohort sampled during active COVID-19.

The genes are TRBV10-3 and TRBJ1-3; 7 bases are shared with TRBD1. Germline V gives CDR1 ENHRY, CDR2 SYGVKD. After removal of 6 bases from V and 0 bases from J, the junction contained 8 bases not matched to a gene. The CDR3 is 16 amino acids. Here the CDR3 reads CAIRGQLGDSGNTIYF. For the CDR3, the DNA is TGTGCCATCAGGGGACAGTTAGGGGACTCTGGAAACACCATATATTTT.

CDR3 amino acids: CASSPSHRPWAFF. As DNA, the CDR3 is TGTGCCAGCAGCCCATCACACAGGCCTTGGGCTTTCTTT. The chain joins TRBV27 to TRBJ1-1; D is perhaps TRBD1 (5 bases). Germline CDR1 reads MNHEY; CDR2 reads SMNVEV (reference sequence). The CDR3 has 13 residues. V was cut by 6 bases and J by 11 bases, with 19 bases left in between.